The 10 T cell receptor beta chains given below trace back to one sample, sequenced in a study of blood T cell repertoires in COVID-19 (dated by TCRdb to the early 2020s). Library method: the immunoSEQ multiplex PCR assay. In TCRdb, the immuneACCESS table is reduced to in-frame sequences with V and J assigned. These tables do not hold every clone; where another copy was compared, an unresolved V gene accounts for under half, and the others remain unexplained. The sample table holds 180,000 or so clones, of which roughly 86% were seen once. Of the sample, less than 3% falls within the top ten clones. The sequenced sample consisted of peripheral blood. Every receptor here comes from a woman younger than 45 with active or convalescent COVID-19.

The chain employs TRBV28 and TRBJ2-1; the match to TRBD1 covers 9 bases. Per germline, CDR1 MDHEN and CDR2 SYDVKM. This CDR3 comprises 17 residues. V lost 6 bases to trimming and J lost 0 bases; unmatched junction nucleotides: 9. CDR3 amino acids: CASSPTGGPPSYNEQFF. The CDR3 DNA reads TGTGCCAGCAGCCCAACAGGGGGCCCTCCCTCCTACAATGAGCAGTTCTTC.

This clone showed up just a few times. One base separates it from a far larger clone, so it is likely a read error. The chain recombines TRBV5-5 with TRBJ1-5; the match to TRBD1 covers 8 bases. The CDR3 covers 14 residues. From germline, CDR1 is SGHKS and CDR2 YYEKEE (reference sequence). V was clipped by 0 bases and J by 4 bases; unmatched bases: 0. CDR3 loop: CASSLGTGNQPQHF. CDR3 sequence (DNA): TGTGCCAGCAGCTTGGGGACAGGGAATCAGCCCCAGCATTTT.

With respect to this clone: This specimen includes other DNA sequences encoding the same CDR3. The genes are TRBV5-1 and TRBJ1-2; no definite D call. Germline V gives CDR1 SGHRS, CDR2 YFSETQ. This CDR3 contains 13 residues. V was trimmed by 1 base and J by 0 bases, leaving 4 bases between them. Written as DNA, the CDR3 is TGCGCCAGCAGCTTGACTACTAACTATGGCTACACCTTC. Translating it yields CASSLTTNYGYTF.

Only one count was recorded for this clone. This rearrangement joins TRBV28 to TRBJ1-2; no clear D. Germline V gene sequence: CDR1 MDHEN, CDR2 SYDVKM. The CDR3 covers 12 residues. Trimming took 1 base from V and 8 from J, leaving 8 bases between them. DNA of the CDR3: TGTGCCAGCAGTTTATCACGGTTGGGCTACACCTTC. It encodes CASSLSRLGYTF.

This chain links TRBV2 with TRBJ2-2; 9 bases are shared with TRBD2. Per germline, CDR1 SNHLY and CDR2 FYNNEI. The ends lost 11 bases at V and 7 bases at J; junction bases unmatched: 17. CDR3 length equals 16 residues. CDR3: CARLPGAGGPGGELFF. For the CDR3, the DNA is TGTGCCCGCCTCCCTGGGGCGGGGGGGCCAGGCGGGGAGCTGTTTTTT.

This chain links TRBV10-2 with TRBJ1-1; D call uncertain. V was trimmed by 3 bases and J by 7 bases, leaving 6 bases between them. CDR1 WSHSY and CDR2 SAAADI come from the germline V gene. CDR3 size: 11 residues. The CDR3 coding sequence is TGCGCCAGCAGTGACGGTATTGAAGCTTTCTTT. This sequence encodes CASSDGIEAFF.

The V gene is TRBV29-1, the J gene TRBJ1-1; TRBD1 aligns across 9 bases. There are 15 residues in the CDR3. Trimming at V came to 4 bases and at J to 5 bases, leaving 11 bases not matched to a gene. The germline gives CDR1 SQVTM, CDR2 ANQGSEA. CDR3 DNA: TGCAGCGTTGCCCGACAGGGGGGATTTAATACTGAAGCTTTCTTT. Residues: CSVARQGGFNTEAFF.

The chain carries TRBV3-1 (or the pseudogene TRBV3-2) and TRBJ1-3, with 7 bases that match TRBD1. The CDR3 contains 18 residues. Germline V gene data show CDR1 as LGHDT and CDR2 as YNNKEL (reference sequence). Trimming at V came to 0 bases and at J to 0 bases, leaving 8 bases not matched to a gene. This chain's CDR3 is CASSQERYRGDSGNTIYF. CDR3 bases: TGTGCCAGCAGCCAAGAGCGTTACAGGGGCGACTCTGGAAACACCATATATTTT.

CDR3 in amino acids: CATSGAGQWDEQYF. For the CDR3, the DNA is TGTGCCACCAGTGGGGCGGGACAGTGGGACGAGCAGTACTTC. The rearrangement links TRBV24-1 to TRBJ2-7; tentatively, D is TRBD1 (7 bases). CDR1 is KGHDR and CDR2 is SFDVKD in the germline V gene. V lost 5 bases and J 5 bases, leaving 15 bases between the germline ends. This CDR3 is built from 14 residues.

V gene TRBV5-4 combines with J gene TRBJ2-3; 14 bases agree with TRBD2. Trimming took 0 bases from V and 3 from J; bases not matched to a gene: 3. The CDR3 extends over 17 amino acids. Germline V gene lookup returns CDR1 SGHNT and CDR2 YYREEE (reference sequence). The CDR3 region has the DNA TGTGCCAGCAGCTTGGCTGGGACTAGCGGGAGAACAGATACGCAGTATTTT. Translated: CASSLAGTSGRTDTQYF.